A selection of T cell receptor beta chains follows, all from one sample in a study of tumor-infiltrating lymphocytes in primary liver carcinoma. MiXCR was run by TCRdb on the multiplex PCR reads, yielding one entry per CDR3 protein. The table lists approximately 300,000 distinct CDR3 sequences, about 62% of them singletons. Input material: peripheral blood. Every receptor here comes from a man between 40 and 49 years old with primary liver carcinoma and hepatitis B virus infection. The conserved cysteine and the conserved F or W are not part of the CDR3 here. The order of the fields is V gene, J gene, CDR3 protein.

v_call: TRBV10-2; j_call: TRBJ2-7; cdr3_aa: ASSPTGTETYEQY
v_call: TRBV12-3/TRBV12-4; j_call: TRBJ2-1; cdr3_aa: ASSLILAIQEQF
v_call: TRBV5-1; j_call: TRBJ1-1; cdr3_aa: ASSSGTAMNTEAF
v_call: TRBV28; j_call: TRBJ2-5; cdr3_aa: ASSLLGRGETQY
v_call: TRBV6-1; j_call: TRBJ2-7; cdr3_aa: ASSEPGTWILYEQY
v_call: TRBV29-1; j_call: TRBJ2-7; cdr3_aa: SVGVGPYEQY
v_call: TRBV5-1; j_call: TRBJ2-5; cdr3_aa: ASSLYLQETQY
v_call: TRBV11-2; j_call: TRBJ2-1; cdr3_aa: ASRLTSGRNERF
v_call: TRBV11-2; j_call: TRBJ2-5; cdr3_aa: SSSPRQGRETQY
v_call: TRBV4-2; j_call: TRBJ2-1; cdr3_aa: ASSQPPGSASYNEQF
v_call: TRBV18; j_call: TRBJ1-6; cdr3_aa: ASSPNDNSPLH
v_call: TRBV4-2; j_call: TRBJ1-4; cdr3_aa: ASSQDDRGDEKLF
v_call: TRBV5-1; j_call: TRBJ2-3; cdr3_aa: ASSRLESGGDTQY
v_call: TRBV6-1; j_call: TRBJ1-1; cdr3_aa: AGSEQGAWGTEAF
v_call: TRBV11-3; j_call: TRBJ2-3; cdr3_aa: PSSRGSGGSTDTQY
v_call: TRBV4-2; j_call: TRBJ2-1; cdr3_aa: ASGHAGEQGNNEQF
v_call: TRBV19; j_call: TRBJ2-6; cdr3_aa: ASRSGGDRGISGTNVLT
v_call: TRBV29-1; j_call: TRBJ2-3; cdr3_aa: SVEGTSGRMA
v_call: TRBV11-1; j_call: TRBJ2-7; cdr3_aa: ASSLESLYEQY
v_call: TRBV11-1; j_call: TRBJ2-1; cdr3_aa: ANSGKWGVDEQS
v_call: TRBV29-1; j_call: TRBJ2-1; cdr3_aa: SAPGLVSSYNEQF
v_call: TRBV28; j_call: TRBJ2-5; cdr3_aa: ASRKQVPETQY
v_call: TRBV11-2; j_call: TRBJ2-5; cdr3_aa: ASGSGLAVQETQY
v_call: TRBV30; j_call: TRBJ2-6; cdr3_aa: AWSVLASGANVLT
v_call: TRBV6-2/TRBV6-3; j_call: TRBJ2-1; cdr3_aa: AGSYPASRRLNNEQF
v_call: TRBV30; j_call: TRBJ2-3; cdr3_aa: AWSVSQSTDTQY
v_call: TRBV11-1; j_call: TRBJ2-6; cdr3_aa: ASRWAGGNVLP
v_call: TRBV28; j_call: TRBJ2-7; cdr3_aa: ASSPGVEQY
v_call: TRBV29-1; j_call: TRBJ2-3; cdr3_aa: SAHGGGQCTDTQY
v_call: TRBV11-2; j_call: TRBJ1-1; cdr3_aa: ASSLGLNTEAS
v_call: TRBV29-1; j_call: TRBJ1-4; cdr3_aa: SVTDNEKLF
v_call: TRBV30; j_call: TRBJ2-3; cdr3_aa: AWSVASGTDTQY
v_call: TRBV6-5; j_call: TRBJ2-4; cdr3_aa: ASSYSAEERNIQY
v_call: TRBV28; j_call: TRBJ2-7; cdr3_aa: ASSRTGALYEQY
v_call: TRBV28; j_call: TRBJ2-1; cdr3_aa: ASSQLAGVRYNEQF
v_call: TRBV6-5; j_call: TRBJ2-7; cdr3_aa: QQHPPGDQTYEQY
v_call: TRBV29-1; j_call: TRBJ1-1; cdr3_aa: SVGSAGEKVNTEAF
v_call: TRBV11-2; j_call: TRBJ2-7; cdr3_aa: ANSYQGGAHSYEQY
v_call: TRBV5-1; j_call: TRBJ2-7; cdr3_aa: ASSWGGSYEQY
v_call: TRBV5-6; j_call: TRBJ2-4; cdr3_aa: ASSLWILKNIQY
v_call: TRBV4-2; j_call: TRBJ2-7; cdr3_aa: ASSQGTGSQYEQY
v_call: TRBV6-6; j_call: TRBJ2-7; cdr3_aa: ASGKPGITYEQY
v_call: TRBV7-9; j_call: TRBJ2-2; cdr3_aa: ASSLELRTGGTGELF
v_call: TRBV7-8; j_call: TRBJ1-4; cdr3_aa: ASSRGWGAGSEKLF
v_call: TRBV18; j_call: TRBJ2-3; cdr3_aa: ASSQTVEDTQY
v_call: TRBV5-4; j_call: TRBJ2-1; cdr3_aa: ASSSKLAGVDEQF
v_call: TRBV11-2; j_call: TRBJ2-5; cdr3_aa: ASILGRQGLAGQETQY
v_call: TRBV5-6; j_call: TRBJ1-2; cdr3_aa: ASNKGGSIDGYT
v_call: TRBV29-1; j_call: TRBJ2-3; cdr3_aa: SVVGGWTDTQY
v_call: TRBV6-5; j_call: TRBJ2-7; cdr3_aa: ASKKGGASYEQY
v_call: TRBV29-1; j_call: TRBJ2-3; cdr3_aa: SVTGVSETQY